These 20 T cell receptor beta chains were sequenced from one sample in a study of cytomegalovirus exposure and HLA in healthy donors. The method was immunoSEQ multiplex PCR; TCRdb's version includes in-frame clones alone and lacks a portion of them. The sample records about 130,000 clones, 80% to 90% being singletons. Sequencing was carried out using PBMCs. The source is a woman under 30 in good health and CMV-seronegative.

The chain links TRBV19 to TRBJ1-5; D may be TRBD1 (5 bases). The V gene lost 8 bases and the J gene lost 0 bases, with 14 bases spanning the gap. Germline CDR1 and CDR2: LNHDA and SQIVND (reference sequence). This CDR3 has 15 residues. CDR3 DNA: TGTGCCAGTGTGTCGGACACTTATAGCAATCAGCCCCAGCATTTT. Amino acids: CASVSDTYSNQPQHF. The complete variable domain, with remaining parts taken from reference TRBV19 and TRBJ1-5, reads DGGITQSPKYLFRKEGQNVTLSCEQNLNHDAMYWYRQDPGQGLRLIYYSQIVNDFQKGDIAEGYSVSREKKESFPLTVTSAQKNPTAFYLCASVSDTYSNQPQHFGDGTRLSIL.

The V gene is TRBV5-1, the J gene TRBJ2-1; 11 bases agree with TRBD1. Trimming cost V 7 bases and J 5 bases; bases outside gene matches: 20. Germline loops: CDR1 SGHRS, CDR2 YFSETQ. The CDR3 length is 19 residues. The CDR3 loop reads CASHVPGQGVQADNNEQFF. CDR3 nucleotide sequence: TGCGCCAGCCACGTTCCGGGACAGGGGGTTCAAGCCGACAACAATGAGCAGTTCTTC.

V gene TRBV7-9 combines with J gene TRBJ2-7; D perhaps matches TRBD1 (6 bases). The CDR3 runs 15 residues. Looked up from germline, CDR1 is SEHNR and CDR2 is FQNEAQ (reference sequence). Trimming left V 5 bases short and J 0 bases short, with 14 bases between. CDR3: CASSPGQILSYEQYF. CDR3 coding DNA: TGTGCCAGCAGCCCTGGACAGATTCTCTCCTACGAGCAGTACTTC.

The chain recombines TRBV7-9 with TRBJ1-4; 10 nucleotides match TRBD1. V lost 4 bases to trimming and J lost 5 bases; unmatched junction nucleotides: 1. Per the germline V gene, CDR1 is SEHNR and CDR2 is FQNEAQ (reference sequence). The CDR3 contains 14 residues. The CDR3 DNA reads as TGTGCCAGCAGCTCGGGACAGGGGAATGAAAAACTGTTTTTT. Translated, it gives CASSSGQGNEKLFF.

This chain uses TRBV9 with TRBJ1-1; 8 nucleotides align to TRBD1. The CDR3 has 14 residues. Trimming cost V 3 bases and J 4 bases; bases outside gene matches: 5. Germline CDR1 is SGDLS and CDR2 is YYNGEE. CDR3 sequence reads: CASSGGQGGTEAFF. In DNA, the CDR3 is TGTGCCAGCAGCGGCGGACAGGGCGGCACTGAAGCTTTCTTT.

The genes are TRBV9 and TRBJ1-6, with D perhaps TRBD1 (6 bases). V lost 0 bases and J lost 9, with 13 bases in between. Germline values: CDR1 SGDLS, CDR2 YYNGEE. CDR3 length: 15 amino acids. The CDR3 spells CASSVATRGSSPLHF. Here the CDR3 DNA reads TGTGCCAGCAGCGTAGCTACTAGGGGGAGTTCACCCCTCCACTTT.

This chain uses TRBV27 with TRBJ2-5, with TRBD1 identical over 9 bases. Germline loops: CDR1 MNHEY, CDR2 SMNVEV (reference sequence). The CDR3 is made up of 14 amino acids. J lost 7 bases, V lost 5 bases, and 8 bases had no gene match. The chain's CDR3 is CASSTGQGMATQYF. CDR3 in DNA: TGTGCCAGCAGTACCGGACAGGGGATGGCGACCCAGTACTTC.

The J gene is TRBJ1-2, the V gene TRBV5-4, with 7 bases fitting TRBD1. V lost 1 base to trimming and J lost 6 bases; unmatched junction nucleotides: 3. Germline V gives CDR1 SGHNT, CDR2 YYREEE (reference sequence). The CDR3 loop spans 13 amino acids. The CDR3 is CASSLQGGDGYTF. As DNA, the CDR3 is TGTGCCAGCAGCTTGCAGGGGGGAGATGGCTACACCTTC.

The chain is built from TRBV6-6 and TRBJ1-1, with no clear D. Germline CDR1 reads MNHNY; CDR2 reads SVGAGI (reference sequence). V lost 7 bases to trimming and J lost 0 bases, with 9 bases between them. This CDR3 contains 13 residues. The CDR3 protein is CASISPLNTEAFF. CDR3 nucleotide sequence: TGTGCCAGCATCTCCCCTCTGAACACTGAAGCTTTCTTT.

The chain links TRBV21-1 to TRBJ1-1. TRBV21-1 is labeled a pseudogene. The CDR3 runs to 14 residues. CDR3 in DNA: TGTGCCAGCAGCCGACGCCCCGGAGACACTGAAGCTTTCTTT. This translates into CASSRRPGDTEAFF.

This chain joins TRBV29-1 and TRBJ1-1; D unclear. This CDR3 contains 14 residues. V was cut by 4 bases and J by 3 bases, with 15 bases left in between. The germline gives CDR1 SQVTM, CDR2 ANQGSEA. CDR3 sequence reads: CSVGTIRRDTEAFF. CDR3 DNA: TGCAGCGTTGGTACCATCCGCCGGGACACTGAAGCTTTCTTT. Full variable domain (missing parts from reference TRBV29-1 and TRBJ1-1): SAVISQKPSRDICQRGTSLTIQCQVDSQVTMMFWYRQQPGQSLTLIATANQGSEATYESGFVIDKFPISRPNLTFSTLTVSNMSPEDSSIYLCSVGTIRRDTEAFFGQGTRLTVV.

The gene calls are TRBV4-1 and TRBJ1-1; 7 bases are a match to TRBD1. CDR1 MGHRA and CDR2 YSYEKL come from the germline V gene. V gave up 9 bases and J gave up 5 bases; unmatched junction bases: 15. The CDR3 contains 15 residues. The CDR3, as DNA: TGCGCCAGTTCTCGTATCCAGGGGGTTCGTACTGAAGCTTTCTTT. It translates to CASSRIQGVRTEAFF.

The chain has TRBV7-9 and TRBJ2-7; 9 bases fit TRBD1. The germline V gene encodes CDR1 SEHNR and CDR2 FQNEAQ (reference sequence). V lost 8 bases and J lost 4; bases outside the gene matches: 9. This CDR3 is built from 14 residues. The CDR3 DNA is TGTGCCAGCGGACCGGGACAGGGTATTTACGAGCAGTACTTC. The encoded protein is CASGPGQGIYEQYF.

The chain joins TRBV18 to TRBJ1-1, with D perhaps matching TRBD1 (5 bases). The V end lost 6 bases, the J end lost 4 bases, and 12 bases lay between the germline ends. In germline, CDR1 is KGHSH, CDR2 LQKENI. There are 13 residues in the CDR3. CDR3 region: CASSLTGGTEAFF. The CDR3 DNA reads TGTGCCAGCTCGTTGACGGGGGGCACTGAAGCTTTCTTT.

The gene calls are TRBV5-1 and TRBJ1-1, with 8 bases lining up with TRBD1. The length of the CDR3 is 18 residues. Germline CDR1 is SGHRS and CDR2 is YFSETQ. After removal of 2 bases from V and 6 bases from J, the junction contained 18 bases not matched to a gene. The CDR3 region has the DNA TGCGCCAGCAGCTTACAAACCGGGACAGGCTTGTTGCCCTCTGAAGCTTTCTTT. Translation gives CASSLQTGTGLLPSEAFF.

This clone was counted once. The chain's CDR3 is CASSPVQLDTGELFF. The CDR3 bases are TGTGCCAGCTCACCCGTACAGCTGGACACCGGGGAGCTGTTTTTT. The rearrangement joins TRBV18 to TRBJ2-2; D is uncertain. CDR3 size: 15 residues. CDR1 is KGHSH and CDR2 is LQKENI in the germline V gene. V lost 3 bases and J lost 3, with 11 bases in between.

This clone was recorded a few times. The chain joins TRBV6-5 to TRBJ2-7; 7 positions match TRBD2. Germline trimming cut 8 bases from V and 5 bases from J; bases unmatched to any gene: 6. From germline, CDR1 is MNHEY and CDR2 SVGAGI. The CDR3 spans 12 residues. This CDR3 reads CASSRGVNEQYF. Here the CDR3 DNA reads TGTGCCAGCTCTCGGGGGGTTAACGAGCAGTACTTC.

This rearrangement joins TRBV6-1 to TRBJ1-1; D gene unclear. This CDR3 has 14 amino acids. Trimming left V 5 bases short and J 1 base short, with 11 bases between. The germline V gene encodes CDR1 MNHNS and CDR2 SASEGT. CDR3 nucleotide sequence: TGTGCCAGCAGTCTGAAAAGCGAGAACACTGAAGCTTTCTTT. Protein: CASSLKSENTEAFF.

The gene calls are TRBV2 and TRBJ2-3; D gene ambiguous. The V end lost 6 bases, the J end lost 0 bases, and 13 bases lay between the germline ends. CDR1 is SNHLY, CDR2 FYNNEI, per germline. The CDR3 has 15 amino acids. The CDR3: CASRPMKSSTDTQYF. The CDR3 DNA reads as TGTGCCAGCAGGCCTATGAAGTCTAGCACAGATACGCAGTATTTT.

V usage is TRBV18 and J usage is TRBJ2-2, with D possibly TRBD1 on 6 matching bases. CDR1 is KGHSH, CDR2 LQKENI, per germline. V shed 0 bases and J shed 3 bases, with 11 bases lying between them. CDR3 length: 16 residues. This CDR3 reads CASSPPTQGYTGELFF. The CDR3, as DNA: TGTGCCAGCTCACCACCGACTCAGGGGTACACCGGGGAGCTGTTTTTT.